This T cell receptor beta chain was sequenced in a study of a mutant IDH1 vaccine in newly diagnosed glioma. Across the whole study: Vaccinations, eight in total, occurred in weeks 1, 3, 5, 7, 11, 15, 19, 23.

Remarks on this clone: Its antigen is as yet unknown.

V was cut by 3 bases and J by 8 bases, with 13 bases left in between. The CDR3 contains 13 residues. From germline, CDR1 is MNHNS and CDR2 SASEGT. Profiling relied on immunoSEQ multiplex PCR, and the TCRdb table lists in-frame clones only, not all of them. The data contain roughly 28,000 clones, 89% of them singletons. The time point: week 5, during vaccination. The investigators gave 300 ug of mutant IDH1 20-mer peptide in each vaccine dose, together with topical imiquimod. Each of the donors came in with new WHO grade 3 or 4 astrocytomas that were IDH1-mutant and ATRX-lost. The chain carries TRBV6-1 and TRBJ1-2, with a weak D call TRBD1 (5 bases). This TCR was sampled from a man between 18 and 29 years old with glioma. The sample was PBMCs, taken from a glioma patient whose treatment included an IDH1 peptide vaccine. CDR3 protein: CASSEGESGGYTF. As DNA, the CDR3 is TGTGCCAGCAGTGAGGGGGAGTCGGGCGGCTACACCTTC.